A selection of T cell receptor beta chains follows, all from one sample in a study of blood T cell repertoires in COVID-19. Data came from immunoSEQ multiplex PCR; TCRdb stores just in-frame clones and leaves some out. The sample lists more than 80,000 clones; 70% to 80% were seen once. The sample was peripheral blood. The origin of the receptors is a man aged 80 or over with COVID-19, enrolled during active disease. The CDR3 runs from the conserved cysteine through the conserved F or W. A D gene is named only where the DNA matches it firmly. Clone size is shown for a subset of rows, as once, few, many or a class of expanded clone.

d_call	v_call	clone_size	j_call	cdr3_aa	cdr3_nt
TRBD1	TRBV5-1	.	TRBJ2-1	CASSLVGTGEYNEQFF	TGCGCCAGCAGCCTGGTCGGGACAGGGGAATACAATGAGCAGTTCTTC
TRBD1	TRBV28	.	TRBJ2-2	CASSLLGQGAQTGELFF	TGTGCCAGCAGTTTATTGGGCCAGGGGGCGCAGACCGGGGAGCTGTTTTTT
.	TRBV5-5	.	TRBJ2-3	CASSLDWGWDTQYF	TGTGCCAGCAGCCTGGACTGGGGCTGGGATACGCAGTATTTT
.	TRBV5-1	.	TRBJ2-4	CASSGGKKNIQYF	TGCGCCAGCAGCGGGGGGAAAAAAAACATTCAGTACTTC
TRBD2	TRBV7-2	.	TRBJ2-1	CASSLAGGPTEQFF	TGTGCCAGCAGCTTAGCGGGAGGGCCAACTGAGCAGTTCTTC
.	TRBV6-1	few	TRBJ2-3	CASSEGLPDTQYF	TGTGCCAGCAGTGAAGGGCTCCCAGATACGCAGTATTTT
TRBD2	TRBV11-3	few	TRBJ2-5	CASSLEGLAGETQYF	TGTGCCAGCAGCTTAGAGGGGCTAGCGGGAGAGACCCAGTACTTC
.	TRBV28	.	TRBJ1-5	CASNLRGSGNQPQHF	TGTGCCAGCAATCTCAGGGGCAGCGGCAATCAGCCCCAGCATTTT
TRBD1	TRBV19	once	TRBJ1-5	CASSKWTGEYSNQPQHF	TGTGCCAGTAGTAAGTGGACAGGGGAATATAGCAATCAGCCCCAGCATTTT
.	TRBV9	.	TRBJ1-3	CASSVEAGSHGNTIYF	TGTGCCAGCAGCGTAGAAGCAGGCTCCCATGGAAACACCATATATTTT
.	TRBV2	.	TRBJ2-1	CASSALGGDEQFF	TGTGCCAGCAGCGCACTAGGGGGGGATGAGCAGTTCTTC
.	TRBV27	once	TRBJ1-1	CASSFSRVVFSEAFF	TGTGCCAGCAGTTTCTCCAGGGTGGTGTTTTCTGAAGCTTTCTTT
.	TRBV6-5	.	TRBJ2-1	CASSEGSSHYNEQFF	TGTGCCAGCAGCGAGGGATCTAGCCACTACAATGAGCAGTTCTTC
TRBD1	TRBV3-1/TRBV3-2	.	TRBJ1-2	CASSQDSTGAGGYTF	TGTGCCAGCAGCCAAGATTCAACAGGGGCGGGCGGCTACACCTTC
TRBD2	TRBV29-1	.	TRBJ2-5	CSVVPGGQETQYF	TGCAGCGTTGTGCCGGGGGGCCAAGAGACCCAGTACTTC
.	TRBV2	.	TRBJ1-2	CASSDAGASHFGYTF	TGTGCCAGCAGTGACGCAGGGGCCTCGCACTTTGGCTACACCTTC
TRBD2	TRBV6-5	once	TRBJ2-7	CASTLAGGYEQYF	TGTGCCAGCACTCTAGCGGGAGGTTACGAGCAGTACTTC
.	TRBV18	.	TRBJ2-5	CASSLPGAQETQYF	TGTGCCAGCTCACTACCGGGGGCCCAAGAGACCCAGTACTTC
.	TRBV19	few	TRBJ1-4	CASSPMSAGRGEKLFF	TGTGCCAGTAGTCCCATGTCGGCGGGACGTGGGGAAAAACTGTTTTTT
.	TRBV19	.	TRBJ2-1	CASSVRGGSNEQFF	TGTGCCAGTAGTGTCCGTGGAGGTTCTAATGAGCAGTTCTTC
TRBD1	TRBV2	.	TRBJ1-2	CASSSRGQGYGYTF	TGTGCCAGCAGTTCGCGAGGACAGGGGTATGGCTACACCTTC
.	TRBV6-5	.	TRBJ2-7	CASSYSVSSANYEQYF	TGTGCCAGCAGTTACTCGGTATCTAGCGCAAACTACGAGCAGTACTTC
.	TRBV27	.	TRBJ2-7	CASSFTSYEQYF	TGTGCCAGCAGTTTCACTTCCTACGAGCAGTACTTC
TRBD2	TRBV18	.	TRBJ2-1	CASSPPGIAGARNEQFF	TGTGCCAGCTCACCACCGGGGATAGCGGGAGCGAGGAATGAGCAGTTCTTC
.	TRBV7-6	.	TRBJ2-3	CASSLAREADTQYF	TGTGCCAGCAGCTTAGCGCGGGAAGCAGATACGCAGTATTTT
TRBD1	TRBV7-9	.	TRBJ1-2	CASSSTGNGYTF	TGTGCCAGCAGCTCGACAGGGAATGGCTACACCTTC
TRBD2	TRBV3-1/TRBV3-2	.	TRBJ2-3	CASSPRSGRYTDTQYF	TGTGCCAGCAGCCCACGTAGCGGGAGGTACACAGATACGCAGTATTTT